The present TCR beta chain was sequenced within a study of blood T cell repertoires in COVID-19 (dated by TCRdb to about 2020). In terms of the full investigation: Samples from collaborators originated in the United States, Italy and Spain and spanned both the acute and convalescent phases of COVID-19. The material from the prospective study consisted of cDNA or gDNA derived from T cells, B-cell-depleted T cells, or PBMCs. Deeply sampled blood TCRbeta repertoires from subjects exposed to, actively infected with, or recovered from COVID-19 were included in the dataset. The repertoires were released in a freely available public database intended as a resource for research on the immune response to SARS-CoV-2. Samples were obtained from the ongoing ImmuneRACE study (first 160 participants) and from 1,254 subjects provided by 6 global collaborators. Nearly every sample came with metadata listing a de-identified subject ID, COVID-19 status, age in years and sex. Where available, HLA class I and class II types were obtained from metadata supplied by the sample provider rather than from assay-based typing. Overall study outcomes, separate from this receptor: Clinical and demographic metadata were provided uncurated, with the amount varying by source and participant.

Via the germline V gene (reference sequence), CDR1 is LNHDA and CDR2 SQIVND. The V end loses 9 bases and the J end loses 0 bases, and a stretch of 18 bases separates them. There are 16 amino acids in the CDR3, from cysteine to phenylalanine inclusive. Here the CDR3 DNA is all that survives: 48 bases in frame from base 1. TCRbeta CDR3 regions were amplified from genomic DNA using the immunoSEQ Assay, a bias-controlled multiplex PCR. For the original study's pipeline: Within the assay, amplification of reference gene primers was used to estimate how many nucleated cells each sample contained. Sequence reads were collapsed and filtered to measure the absolute abundance of every unique TCRbeta CDR3 rearrangement. For each sample, productive Simpson clonality was calculated as the square root of Simpson's diversity index across productive rearrangements. Sourced from immuneACCESS, this table was stored by TCRdb with only in-frame sequences that have V and J called. A share of the clones is absent; for the studies checked, an unresolved V gene accounts for under half, and the remainder has no known explanation. V, J and clone size reflect that table, while D and trimming were determined from the DNA. For this sample the table gives about 200,000 clones, of which about 85% were detected only once. 0.95% of the sample is held by the ten biggest clonotypes.

One collaborating source in Seattle enrolled patients while the patients were actively infected and followed the patients over time throughout the course of disease. The collaborating institutions used their own protocols to collect whole blood in K2EDTA tubes. For TCRbeta analysis, collaborators shipped samples in one of three forms: frozen whole blood, isolated PBMCs, or DNA extracted from either of those sample types. With regard to this clone: Its antigen is still unknown. No base quality values were provided; no much bigger clone lies one nucleotide off.

The source of this sequence is a man aged 60 to 75 with COVID-19, enrolled during active disease. Rearrangement joined TRBV19 to TRBJ1-5; the D region possibly corresponds to TRBD1 (5 bases align). The sequenced material came from peripheral blood. For the CDR3, the sequence is CASEKAGGRSNQPQHF. The nucleotide sequence reads as follows: TGTGCCAGCGAGAAGGCCGGGGGTCGTAGCAATCAGCCCCAGCATTTT.